These T cell receptor beta chains were read from a single sample in a study of blood T cell repertoires in COVID-19. This table comes from immunoSEQ multiplex PCR, and its TCRdb copy is limited to in-frame clones, with some not included. In the table there are around 170,000 clones, more than 85% of which are singletons. The sequencing sample was made of peripheral blood. The receptor set was obtained from a man aged 50-59 years with acute or convalescent COVID-19. CDR3s include the opening cysteine and the closing phenylalanine or tryptophan. D genes are given only for firm matches. Rows give clone size only sometimes, using once, few, many, or a class for an expanded clone.

CDR3aa,CDR3nt,j_gene,abundance,d_gene,v_gene
CASSLASTAYNEQFF,TGTGCCAGCAGCTTAGCGAGTACAGCCTACAATGAGCAGTTCTTC,TRBJ2-1,NA,NA,TRBV7-6
CASSQKQGLSSYEQYF,TGCGCCAGCAGTCAAAAACAGGGGCTAAGCTCCTACGAGCAGTACTTC,TRBJ2-7,NA,TRBD1,TRBV23-1
CASSQVAGAPQYEQYF,TGTGCCAGCAGCCAAGTAGCGGGAGCGCCCCAATACGAGCAGTACTTC,TRBJ2-7,NA,TRBD2,TRBV4-2
CASSPRGQRNTEAFF,TGTGCCAGCTCACCAAGGGGACAGCGGAACACTGAAGCTTTCTTT,TRBJ1-1,NA,TRBD1,TRBV18
CASSSRSATEKLFF,TGTGCCAGCAGCTCCAGGTCAGCCACAGAAAAACTGTTTTTT,TRBJ1-4,NA,NA,TRBV7-2
CASSPRASGEKLFF,TGTGCCAGCAGTCCGCGGGCATCGGGTGAAAAACTGTTTTTT,TRBJ1-4,NA,NA,TRBV6-5
CASSEMGRGQDGYTF,TGTGCCAGCAGTGAGATGGGCAGGGGGCAAGATGGCTACACCTTC,TRBJ1-2,NA,TRBD1,TRBV2
CASSDRLRNTEAFF,TGTGCCAGCAGTGACAGGCTAAGGAACACTGAAGCTTTCTTT,TRBJ1-1,few,NA,TRBV2
CASSRLGVGGPNQPQHF,TGTGCCAGTAGCCGTTTGGGTGTAGGGGGACCCAATCAGCCCCAGCATTTT,TRBJ1-5,once,NA,TRBV19
CASSTHGPYGYTF,TGTGCCAGTAGTACCCATGGCCCTTATGGCTACACCTTC,TRBJ1-2,NA,NA,TRBV19
CASNLRGTASGNTIYF,TGTGCCAGTAATCTTAGGGGCACTGCCTCTGGAAACACCATATATTTT,TRBJ1-3,NA,NA,TRBV19
CSTKTGTGVQETQYF,TGCAGCACAAAAACCGGGACAGGGGTTCAAGAGACCCAGTACTTC,TRBJ2-5,NA,TRBD1,TRBV29-1
CASSQGLYNEQFF,TGCGCCAGCAGCCAAGGGCTTTACAATGAGCAGTTCTTC,TRBJ2-1,NA,NA,TRBV4-3
CASSLGAGNEKLFF,TGCGCCAGCAGCTTGGGCGCAGGGAATGAAAAACTGTTTTTT,TRBJ1-4,NA,NA,TRBV5-1
CASSRSSTDTQYF,TGTGCCAGCAGCCGTTCTAGCACAGATACGCAGTATTTT,TRBJ2-3,NA,NA,TRBV7-3
CASRLQGTSGNTIYF,TGTGCCAGCAGATTACAGGGGACGTCTGGAAACACCATATATTTT,TRBJ1-3,NA,TRBD1,TRBV7-9
CASSQSGGRADTQYF,TGTGCCAGCAGCCAATCCGGCGGGAGGGCTGATACGCAGTATTTT,TRBJ2-3,NA,TRBD2,TRBV3-1/TRBV3-2
CASSQDLVGVGEQFF,TGTGCCAGCAGCCAAGATCTTGTGGGAGTGGGTGAGCAGTTCTTC,TRBJ2-1,once,NA,TRBV4-2
CSALRGGSVAGELFF,TGCAGCGCCCTTCGGGGCGGGAGTGTGGCCGGGGAGCTGTTTTTT,TRBJ2-2,NA,TRBD2,TRBV29-1
CASSRGQTSYEQYF,TGTGCCAGCAGCAGGGGACAGACCTCCTACGAGCAGTACTTC,TRBJ2-7,NA,TRBD1,TRBV6-5
CASSEASPNQPQHF,TGTGCCAGCAGTGAGGCGTCCCCCAATCAGCCCCAGCATTTT,TRBJ1-5,NA,NA,TRBV6-2/TRBV6-3
CASSLTYSTDTQYF,TGCGCCAGCAGCCTGACTTATAGCACAGATACGCAGTATTTT,TRBJ2-3,NA,NA,TRBV4-3
CASSLGRGANSPLHF,TGTGCCAGCAGCTTGGGTCGGGGTGCTAATTCACCCCTCCACTTT,TRBJ1-6,NA,NA,TRBV5-4
CSVLPQGVDTIYF,TGCAGCGTCTTACCCCAGGGTGTTGACACCATATATTTT,TRBJ1-3,once,NA,TRBV29-1